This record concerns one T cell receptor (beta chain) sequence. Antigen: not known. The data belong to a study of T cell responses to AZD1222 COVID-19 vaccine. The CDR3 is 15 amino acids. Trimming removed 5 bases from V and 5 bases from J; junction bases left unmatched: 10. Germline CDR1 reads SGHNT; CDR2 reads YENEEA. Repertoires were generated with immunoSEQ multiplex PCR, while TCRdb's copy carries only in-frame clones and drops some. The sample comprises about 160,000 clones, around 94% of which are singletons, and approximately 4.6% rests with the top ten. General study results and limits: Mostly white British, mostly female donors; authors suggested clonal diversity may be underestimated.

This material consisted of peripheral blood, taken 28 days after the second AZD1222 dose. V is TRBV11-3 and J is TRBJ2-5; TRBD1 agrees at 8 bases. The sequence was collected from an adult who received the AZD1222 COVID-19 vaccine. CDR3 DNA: TGTGCCAGCAGCCTCGGGACAGGAGTTTTGGAGACCCAGTACTTC. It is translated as CASSLGTGVLETQYF.